This T cell receptor (beta chain) was recorded in a study of cytomegalovirus exposure and HLA in healthy donors. For this clone: What it binds is not known.

The PCR had 60 Vbeta and 13 Jbeta primers. Study processing details: In a later analysis, of 80 million to 90 million unique beta chains, roughly 11 million appeared in at least two donors. This table comes from immunoSEQ multiplex PCR, and its TCRdb copy is limited to in-frame clones, with some not included. V and J calls and clone size follow that table, whereas D and trimming were derived from the DNA. The sample includes about 190,000 clones, around 86% of them seen just once. Study-wide findings and caveats: For most TCR beta V segments, an earlier analysis put the productive rate at about 90% or about 30% of the time. Association of a missense DCLRE1C variant with TCR beta V- and J-gene trimming was reported in a later analysis.

All donors participated as healthy donors of bone marrow. This sequence originates from a woman aged 45-65 years in good health and CMV-seropositive. Sequencing was carried out using PBMCs.

The CDR3 nucleotides are TGTGCCAGCAGCTTAGGGACAGCGAACACCGGGGAGCTGTTTTTT. Its translation: CASSLGTANTGELFF. This chain uses TRBV7-6 with TRBJ2-2; a possible D gene is TRBD1 (6 bases). Germline V lookup: CDR1 SGHVS, CDR2 FNYEAQ. V lost 1 base, J lost 0 bases, and 6 bases lay in between. This CDR3 is built from 15 residues.